The source of this T cell receptor beta chain is a study of blood T cells in healthy people across ages. The study, taken as a whole, reports: Per million T cells, TCR beta diversity dropped roughly linearly as age increased.

Primers used in a second PCR of roughly 6 to 11 cycles were a sample-barcoded 5' primer and a J-beta primer mix. MiXCR, run by TCRdb on the 5' RACE reads, gives a single entry per CDR3 protein. The data contain 450,000 to 700,000 distinct CDR3 sequences, about 26% of them singletons. The sample holds a few counts of this clonotype. Its antigen is unidentified. The CDR3 totals 13 residues. With 7 bases clipped from V and 5 bases from J, the junction kept 7 bases outside the gene matches. Germline V gene sequence: CDR1 SQVTM, CDR2 ANQGSEA. Healthy Caucasians from Russia aged about 6 to 90 served as donors.

V gene TRBV29-1 combines with J gene TRBJ1-1; TRBD1 aligns across 10 bases. The sequence was obtained from a woman between 65 and 79 years old in good health. The sample consisted of blood. The CDR3, as DNA: TGCAGCGCCAGGGGGACAGGGGTGACTGAAGCTTTCTTT. Translation gives CSARGTGVTEAFF.